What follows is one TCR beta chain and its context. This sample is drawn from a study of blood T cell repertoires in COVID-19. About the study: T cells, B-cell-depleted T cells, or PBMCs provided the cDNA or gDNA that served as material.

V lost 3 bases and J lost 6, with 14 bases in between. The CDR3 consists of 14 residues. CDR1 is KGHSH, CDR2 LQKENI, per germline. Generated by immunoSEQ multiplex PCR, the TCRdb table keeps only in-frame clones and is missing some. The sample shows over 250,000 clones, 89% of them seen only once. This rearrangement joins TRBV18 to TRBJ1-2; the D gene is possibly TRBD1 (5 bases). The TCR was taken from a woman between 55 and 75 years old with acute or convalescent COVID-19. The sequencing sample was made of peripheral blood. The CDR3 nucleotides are TGTGCCAGCTCACCGTCGGGGAGGGACGATGGCTACACCTTC. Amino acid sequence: CASSPSGRDDGYTF.